The table lists the clone carrying this T cell receptor (beta chain) with many counts. As yet, its antigen is unknown. One entry per CDR3 protein results from TCRdb running MiXCR on the reads. The table shows about 900,000 distinct CDR3 sequences, with approximately 33% occurring only once. The data belong to a study of T cell repertoires in cytomegalovirus infection. Study overall: Well-studied HLA-B-restricted epitopes and recently identified HLA-C-restricted epitopes of CMV were both used in the study. Public TCR beta signatures marked donors with CMV infection and the matching HLA. General study results and limits: It was HLA-C-restricted CMV-specific TCR beta clonotypes that dominated the response ex vivo. Identification of carriers of CMV plus the relevant HLA was achieved through cumulative public TCR beta family frequency.

The germline V gene encodes CDR1 SEHNR and CDR2 FQNEAQ (reference sequence). V dropped 2 bases and J dropped 5 bases, with 9 bases sitting between them. CDR3 length: 13 amino acids. The sample in question was cultured CD8+ T cells from PBMCs, obtained from culture after CMV antigen stimulation. The sequence came from a human donor in good health (CMV status not recorded). Some clones in this sample may be carry-over from other donors' samples. This sequence joins TRBV7-9 and TRBJ2-5; D gene ambiguous. The CDR3 nucleotides are TGTGCCAGCAGCTTACCTAGTGAGGAGACCCAGTACTTC. It codes for CASSLPSEETQYF.